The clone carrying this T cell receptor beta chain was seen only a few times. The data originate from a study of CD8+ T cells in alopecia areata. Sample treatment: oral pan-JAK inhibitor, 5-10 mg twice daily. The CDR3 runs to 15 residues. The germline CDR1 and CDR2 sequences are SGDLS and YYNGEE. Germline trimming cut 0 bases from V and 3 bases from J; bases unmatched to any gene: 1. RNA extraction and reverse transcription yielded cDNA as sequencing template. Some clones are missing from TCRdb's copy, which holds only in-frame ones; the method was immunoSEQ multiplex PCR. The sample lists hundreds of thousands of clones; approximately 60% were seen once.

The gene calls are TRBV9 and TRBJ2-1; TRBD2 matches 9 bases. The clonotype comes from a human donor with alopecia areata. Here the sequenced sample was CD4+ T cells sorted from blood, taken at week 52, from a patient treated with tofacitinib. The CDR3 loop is CASSVELAGYNEQFF. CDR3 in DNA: TGTGCCAGCAGCGTAGAACTAGCGGGCTACAATGAGCAGTTCTTC.